This T cell receptor (beta chain) was retrieved from a study of shared clonotypes between healthy human individuals (TCRdb year 2020). About the investigation overall: Three men and a couple of women, aged 18 to 49 years, made up the cohort. For each donor, CD4 naive and CD4 memory were each run on three plates, CD8 naive on two plates, and CD8 memory on one plate. To estimate repertoire size and how much clonotypes are shared between individuals, the study performed deep sequencing of blood TCR repertoires from 4 to 6 healthy adults. Libraries were prepared and TCR repertoires were sequenced by different laboratories using diverse techniques, in order to increase sequencing depth and limit assay-specific biases. Leukapheresis yielded between about 0.9 and 8.9 billion PBMCs per donor. Here is what the overall study found, with its caveats: Sampling was limited to blood, and TCR repertoires in tissue likely differ from TCR repertoires in blood. Pairwise subsampling led to the expectation that sequencing depth would affect the degree of clonotype sharing among donors. Sharing across a few donors was observed for about 4.8% of naive CD4, 3% to 4% of naive CD8, about 2.3% of memory CD4, and 0.4% of memory CD8 clonotypes. Naive subsets generally had larger estimated clonotype richness than memory subsets. The small number of donors limited the genetic and exposure-history diversity represented. Rarefaction of sorted-subset datasets indicated incomplete sequencing despite the large sequencing depth. Higher generation probabilities were observed for clonotypes shared by all four sorted-subset donors than for non-shared clonotypes.

Details on this clone: There is no known antigen for this receptor. No base quality information exists; no much larger clone differs at one position. The same CDR3 also results from other DNA sequences found in this sample.

The trim is 1 base for V and 0 bases for J, with a gap of 11 bases between the germline ends. From cysteine to phenylalanine, the CDR3 is 16 amino acids long. Here the CDR3 DNA is all that survives: 48 bases in frame from base 1. Looking up the germline V gene (reference sequence) yields CDR1 SEHNR and CDR2 FQNEAQ. Using the deep immunoSEQ assay, TCR CDR3 regions were amplified from genomic DNA by multiplex PCR. For each cell subset, the extracted genomic DNA was distributed evenly across all wells of several immunoSEQ 96-well plates, and each plate served as one replicate. For sorted subsets, roughly 190 ng of genomic DNA, equivalent to 25,000 to 30,000 T cell genomes, went into each replicate PCR. Purified libraries were quantified with a Qubit 3.0 fluorometer, sized on a Bioanalyzer 2100, and re-quantified with the KAPA Library Quantification kit. A separate single-read 150-cycle Illumina NextSeq 550 flow cell was used to sequence each immunoSEQ 96-well plate. Processing in the source paper ran as follows. Because the immunoSEQ output included only junctional sequences and no quality scores, the filtering could not be the same as the filtering used for full-length reads. Sequences were annotated with PyIR, a Python wrapper for IgBLAST v1.9, using IMGT germline references to assign V/J genes and CDR3. Any read was removed if the V/J assignment was weak (E-value above 1e-6), the CDR3 was missing, or the read contained stop codons, out-of-frame junctions, or ambiguous translated residues. A V3J clonotype was defined by an identical inferred V gene, J gene, and CDR3 amino acid sequence. To compute the percentage overlap between repertoires, the number of shared unique clonotypes was divided by the size of the smaller repertoire. Repertoire richness was assessed with RTK rarefaction, the Chao1 estimator, and Recon v2.1 estimates of unobserved clonotypes. Generation probabilities for all TCRbeta clonotypes obtained by the gDNA method from a handful of donors were computed using OLGA. TCRdb took over this immuneACCESS table, retaining in-frame rearrangements with V and J assigned. Such tables are incomplete; in checked studies, under half of the missing clones stem from an unresolved V gene, and the remainder is unexplained. Clonal size and the V and J genes are those of that table, whereas D and trimming came from the DNA. The sample table lists 2 million to 3 million clones, 93% of them with a count of one. The ten biggest clones cover around 0.4% of the sample.

The donors were healthy, HIV-negative adults who had no recently reported acute infections or vaccinations. Every donor was a Caucasian adult residing in Nashville, Tennessee, USA. Magnetic negative selection was used to enrich CD4+ T cells, after which naive cells were positively selected on CD45RA and the negative fraction became the memory subset. Blood was obtained by leukapheresis, after which PBMCs were separated by Ficoll-Histopaque density gradient centrifugation and cryopreserved in liquid nitrogen vapor phase. Analytical flow cytometry was used to check the purity and quantity of each magnetically sorted T cell population. From each sorted fraction, genomic DNA was isolated and quantified by UV absorbance on a Nanodrop 2000c.

The sequence is built from TRBV7-9 and TRBJ2-3; a weak D assignment points to TRBD2 (5 bases agree). The sequence was obtained from a man in his late teens or twenties in good health. Some clones in this sample may be carry-over from other donors' samples. Material for sequencing was naive CD4+ T cells from PBMCs. The sample's cell subset or site label, in plain terms: CD45RA+ positively selected. Here the CDR3 is given as CASSLGRVASTDTQYF. The DNA sequence is as follows: TGTGCCAGCAGCTTAGGGCGGGTCGCTAGCACAGATACGCAGTATTTT.